This TCR beta chain was captured in a study of tissue T cells after allogeneic stem cell transplantation. Overall study results and limits: Blood and spleen captured only part of the tissue TCR repertoire. Shared clones across patients were few; motif clustering revealed tissue-specific shared signatures.

Note on this clone: Its antigen remains unknown. Each gene name is a mouse one. The read ends 1 residue shy of where the CDR3 ends; the end is completed using the germline J gene.

Only in-frame clones appear in the TCRdb table, and some are missing; sequencing was by immunoSEQ multiplex PCR. The sample lists about 48,000 clones; less than 75% were seen once. Trimming stripped 1 base from V and 6 bases from J, with 11 bases between. The CDR3 loop spans 14 amino acids. The germline V gene has CDR1 LGHNA and CDR2 YNLKQL (reference sequence). Source material: sorted cells pooled from one or two spleens. The rearrangement uses TRBV5 and TRBJ2-5, with D possibly TRBD1 on 5 matching bases. The clonotype originates from a pool of C57BL/6 mice in good health. The CDR3 spells CASSQAAGKDTQYF. The covered CDR3 bases are TGTGCCAGCAGCCAAGCGGCAGGGAAGGACACCCAGTAC.